A single sample is the source of the 19 T cell receptor beta chains below, sequenced in a study of shared clonotypes between healthy human individuals. Measured with immunoSEQ multiplex PCR; TCRdb has only the in-frame clones, and not every one. Of approximately 460,000 clones detected, 77% appear once; the ten largest clones hold approximately 12%. Sequenced sample: PBMCs. Receptor source: a woman aged 40 to 55 in good health. Some clones in this sample may be carry-over from other donors' samples.

The genes are TRBV7-3 and TRBJ2-5, with D unresolved. Germline values: CDR1 SGHTA, CDR2 FQGTGA. Trimming removed 5 bases at V and 2 bases at J, with 9 bases between. The CDR3 runs to 13 residues. The CDR3 DNA reads as TGTGCCAGCAGCCCACAAAAACAAGAGACCCAGTACTTC. Protein product: CASSPQKQETQYF.

The chain carries TRBV7-6 and TRBJ2-7; D possibly matches TRBD1 or TRBD2 (5 bases each). Germline V CDR1 and CDR2: SGHVS, FNYEAQ. The CDR3 loop spans 15 amino acids. V dropped 3 bases and J dropped 0 bases, with 12 bases sitting between them. CDR3 sequence (DNA): TGTGCCAGCAGCTTTGAGGGGACGGCCTCCTACGAGCAGTACTTC. Protein sequence: CASSFEGTASYEQYF.

This clone was counted many times. Different DNA sequences within this sample yield the same CDR3. The chain joins TRBV7-9 to TRBJ2-4, with D possibly being TRBD2 (6 bases). CDR1 is SEHNR, CDR2 FQNEAQ, per germline (reference sequence). The CDR3 is 14 residues long. Trimming stripped 4 bases from V and 5 bases from J, with 12 bases between. This chain's CDR3 is CASSSVWGENIQYF. CDR3 nucleotides: TGTGCCAGCAGCTCCGTTTGGGGGGAAAACATTCAGTACTTC.

This clone showed up just once. V and J are TRBV7-8 and TRBJ2-7, with 11 bases aligning to TRBD2. The germline CDR1 and CDR2 sequences are SGHVS and FQNEAQ. J was trimmed by 4 bases and V by 1 base; bases with no gene match: 9. The CDR3 covers 17 residues. The CDR3 reads CASSLEVSGLAVYEQYF. CDR3 in DNA: TGTGCCAGCAGCTTAGAGGTTTCGGGACTAGCGGTATACGAGCAGTACTTC.

This clone came up once. V and J are TRBV7-2 and TRBJ2-1, with D possibly being TRBD2 (6 bases). This CDR3 region has 13 residues. V dropped 9 bases and J dropped 5 bases, with 14 bases sitting between them. From germline, CDR1 is SGHTA and CDR2 FQGNSA. CDR3 amino acids: CASDPGLDNEQFF. CDR3 nucleotide sequence: TGTGCCAGTGACCCGGGACTGGACAATGAGCAGTTCTTC. The full variable domain, rest sourced from reference TRBV7-2 and TRBJ2-1, is GAGVSQSPSNKVTEKGKDVELRCDPISGHTALYWYRQSLGQGLEFLIYFQGNSAPDKSGLPSDRFSAERTGGSVSTLTIQRTQQEDSAVYLCASDPGLDNEQFFGPGTRLTVL.

The V call is TRBV7-3, the J call TRBJ2-1; 9 positions match TRBD1. CDR1 is SGHTA and CDR2 is FQGTGA in the germline V gene. J lost 9 bases, V lost 5 bases, and 14 bases had no gene match. The CDR3 totals 16 residues. The CDR3 loop reads CASSPSRTGVGAEQFF. The CDR3, as DNA: TGTGCCAGCAGCCCAAGCCGGACAGGGGTGGGAGCTGAGCAGTTCTTC.

V and J are TRBV15 and TRBJ1-1, with a weak D call TRBD1 (5 bases). V was clipped by 0 bases and J by 4 bases, with 15 bases between them. The CDR3 length is 16 residues. From germline, CDR1 is LNHNV and CDR2 YYDKDF (reference sequence). The DNA for the CDR3 is TGTGCCACCAGCAGAGATCAATTGGGACGGGGCACTGAAGCTTTCTTT. Encoded protein: CATSRDQLGRGTEAFF.

Comments on this clone: Mismatch with germline at one junction end may stem from a read error. The V and J genes are TRBV4-1 and TRBJ2-7; either TRBD1 or TRBD2 may supply D (7 bases each). Germline CDR1 and CDR2: MGHRA and YSYEKL. The CDR3 consists of 14 residues. CDR3 nucleotides: TGCGCCAGCAGCCAAGAGCCAGGGGGGGGATTGGCGCGCTTC. Protein: CASSQEPGGGLARF.

CDR3 protein: CASSLGGNYYNEQFF. For the CDR3, the DNA is TGTGCCAGCAGCTTGGGCGGGAACTACTACAATGAGCAGTTCTTC. The rearrangement links TRBV5-4 to TRBJ2-7; the D gene is possibly TRBD2 (6 bases). The closer fit of TRBJ2-1 to the DNA end suggests the J call may be wrong. Germline V lookup: CDR1 SGHNT, CDR2 YYREEE (reference sequence). The CDR3 contains 15 residues.

This clone was detected only a few times. The genes are TRBV25-1 and TRBJ2-2; maybe TRBD1 (5 bases). The germline V and J ends were trimmed by 3 bases and 5 bases, with 10 bases remaining between them. This CDR3 is built from 14 residues. The germline gives CDR1 MGHDK, CDR2 SYGVNS. CDR3 nucleotide sequence: TGTGCCAGCAGTGAGCAGGGAAAAACCGGGGAGCTGTTTTTT. It specifies CASSEQGKTGELFF. The full variable domain, in which reference TRBV25-1 and TRBJ2-2 provide the parts outside the CDR3, is EADIYQTPRYLVIGTGKKITLECSQTMGHDKMYWYQQDPGMELHLIHYSYGVNSTEKGDLSSESTVSRIRTEHFPLTLESARPSHTSQYLCASSEQGKTGELFFGEGSRLTVL.

The chain joins TRBV19 to TRBJ2-2; 8 bases agree with TRBD1. CDR3 length: 15 residues. In germline, CDR1 is LNHDA, CDR2 SQIVND (reference sequence). Germline trimming cut 4 bases from V and 1 base from J; bases unmatched to any gene: 2. The CDR3 reads CASSKGTGNTGELFF. CDR3 DNA: TGTGCCAGTAGTAAGGGGACAGGGAACACCGGGGAGCTGTTTTTT.

This chain links TRBV4-1 with TRBJ1-1; maybe TRBD1 (5 bases). The CDR3 has 13 residues. Trimming cost V 1 base and J 10 bases, with 13 bases left between them. The germline gives CDR1 MGHRA, CDR2 YSYEKL. The CDR3 nucleotides read TGCGCCAGCAGCCAAGTCCCGGGACCGGGAGCTTTCTTT. Translation gives CASSQVPGPGAFF.

The chain uses TRBV11-3 and TRBJ2-1; 10 nucleotides match TRBD1. The CDR3 spans 15 residues. Germline lookup yields CDR1 SGHNT and CDR2 YENEEA. V shed 3 bases and J 8 bases; nucleotides not matched to a gene: 7. The CDR3: CASSFGTGDQHEQFF. The CDR3, as DNA: TGTGCCAGCAGCTTTGGGACAGGGGATCAGCATGAGCAGTTCTTC.

For this clone: One base away lies a much larger clone, so this may be a sequencing read error. This chain connects TRBV28 to TRBJ2-3; D call uncertain. Germline values: CDR1 MDHEN, CDR2 SYDVKM. This CDR3 is 13 amino acids long. V lost 4 bases and J 11 bases, leaving 16 bases between the germline ends. The CDR3 sequence is CASSSPDTGMQYF. The CDR3 DNA reads TGTGCCAGCAGTTCCCCCGACACCGGTATGCAGTATTTT.

This clone came up a few times. The chain couples TRBV5-1 to TRBJ2-3; no clear D. CDR1 and CDR2 (germline): SGHRS, YFSETQ. This CDR3 contains 15 residues. V lost 2 bases and J 2 bases, leaving 12 bases between the germline ends. The CDR3 DNA is TGCGCCAGCAGCTTCTCGGACGGCTCCACAGATACGCAGTATTTT. This gives the protein CASSFSDGSTDTQYF.

V gene TRBV28 combines with J gene TRBJ2-7, with 7 positions matching TRBD2. The V and J ends lost 7 bases and 1 base, in that order; junction bases with no gene match: 10. The CDR3 has 15 residues. Per the germline V gene, CDR1 is MDHEN and CDR2 is SYDVKM. The CDR3: CASTSFGGGSYEQYF. CDR3 in DNA: TGTGCCAGCACCTCATTTGGGGGAGGGTCCTACGAGCAGTACTTC.

The chain is built from TRBV5-3 and TRBJ2-7; TRBD2 might be the D (5 bases). TRBV5-3 is flagged as an ORF with uncertain function. This CDR3 contains 13 residues. Trimming pared 0 bases from V and 6 bases from J, leaving 10 bases between. CDR3: CARSLDGEGEQYF. CDR3 in DNA: TGTGCCAGAAGCTTGGATGGAGAGGGCGAGCAGTACTTC.

As concerns this clone: A far larger clone is off by one base, so a read error is likely. This sequence joins TRBV7-9 and TRBJ2-1; tentatively, D is TRBD2 (5 bases). Germline CDR1 reads SEHNR; CDR2 reads FQNEAQ (reference sequence). The length of the CDR3 is 14 residues. The CDR3 reads CASSLGSGYNERFF. The CDR3 region has the DNA TGTGCCAGCAGCTTGGGAAGCGGCTACAATGAGCGGTTCTTC.

The chain links TRBV19 to TRBJ2-1; D unclear. V was cut by 7 bases and J by 1 base, with 17 bases left in between. The germline V gene has CDR1 LNHDA and CDR2 SQIVND (reference sequence). The CDR3 is made up of 16 amino acids. CDR3 protein: CASKKLGAASYNEQFF. The CDR3 coding sequence is TGTGCCAGTAAAAAGTTAGGCGCCGCGTCCTACAATGAGCAGTTCTTC.